This T cell receptor beta chain was retrieved from a study of blood T cells in healthy people across ages. Whole-study results and caveats: Researchers report that TCR beta diversity correlated strongly with naive T cell percentage. Unsorted PBMCs ruled out conclusive naive versus antigen-experienced comparison.

Together with a sample-barcoded 5' primer, a J-beta primer mix was included in a second PCR lasting roughly 6 to 12 cycles. Tags on each cDNA molecule came from a template-switch adaptor with 12 random nucleotides. Using its own MiXCR run on the 5' RACE reads, TCRdb lists one record per CDR3 protein. The table includes 700,000 to 1,000,000 distinct CDR3 sequences, approximately 44% detected once. Caucasian individuals from Russia who were healthy and aged roughly 6 to 95 acted as donors. Worth noting for this clonotype: Its antigen remains unidentified.

V was clipped by 4 bases and J by 8 bases; unmatched bases: 9. The germline V gene has CDR1 DFQATT and CDR2 SNEGSKA (reference sequence). The CDR3 length is 13 residues. This rearrangement joins TRBV20-1 to TRBJ1-2, with 8 bases lining up with TRBD1. This receptor was obtained from a man aged 55 to 69 in good health. The sample taken for sequencing was blood. The CDR3 DNA sequence: TGCAGTGCTAACCGGGGACAGGAAATAGGCTACACCTTC. Protein: CSANRGQEIGYTF.